This T cell receptor (beta chain) is drawn from a study of CDR3 diversity in severe acne. This clonotype occurred many times. TCRdb processed the PCR reads anew with MiXCR; each CDR3 protein has one entry. The table shows roughly 100,000 distinct CDR3 sequences, with approximately 47% occurring only once. The germline gives CDR1 SNHLY, CDR2 FYNNEI. Losses at the gene ends were 3 bases for V and 3 bases for J; bases not matched to a gene: 1. The CDR3 is 13 residues long. The sequencing input was blood. The receptor comes from a male donor with acne. The chain is built from TRBV2 and TRBJ1-2; 7 nucleotides align to TRBD1. For the CDR3, the DNA is TGTGCCAGCAGTGATGACAGGGACTATGGCTACACCTTC. Protein sequence: CASSDDRDYGYTF.